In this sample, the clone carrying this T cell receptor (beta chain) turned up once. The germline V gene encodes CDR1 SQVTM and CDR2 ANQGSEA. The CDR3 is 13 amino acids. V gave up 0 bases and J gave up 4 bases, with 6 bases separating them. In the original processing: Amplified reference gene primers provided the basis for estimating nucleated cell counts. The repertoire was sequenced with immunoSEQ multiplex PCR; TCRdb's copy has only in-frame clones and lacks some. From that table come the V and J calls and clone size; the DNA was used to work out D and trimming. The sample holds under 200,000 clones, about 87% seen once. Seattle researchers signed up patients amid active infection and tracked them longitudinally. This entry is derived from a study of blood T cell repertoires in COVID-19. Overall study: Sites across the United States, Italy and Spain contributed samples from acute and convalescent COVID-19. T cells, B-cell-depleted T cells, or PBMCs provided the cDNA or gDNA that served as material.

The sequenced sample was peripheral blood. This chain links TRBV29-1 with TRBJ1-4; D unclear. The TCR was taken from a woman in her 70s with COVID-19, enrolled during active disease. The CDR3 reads CSVEEGSNEKLFF. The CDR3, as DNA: TGCAGCGTTGAAGAGGGGAGTAATGAAAAACTGTTTTTT.